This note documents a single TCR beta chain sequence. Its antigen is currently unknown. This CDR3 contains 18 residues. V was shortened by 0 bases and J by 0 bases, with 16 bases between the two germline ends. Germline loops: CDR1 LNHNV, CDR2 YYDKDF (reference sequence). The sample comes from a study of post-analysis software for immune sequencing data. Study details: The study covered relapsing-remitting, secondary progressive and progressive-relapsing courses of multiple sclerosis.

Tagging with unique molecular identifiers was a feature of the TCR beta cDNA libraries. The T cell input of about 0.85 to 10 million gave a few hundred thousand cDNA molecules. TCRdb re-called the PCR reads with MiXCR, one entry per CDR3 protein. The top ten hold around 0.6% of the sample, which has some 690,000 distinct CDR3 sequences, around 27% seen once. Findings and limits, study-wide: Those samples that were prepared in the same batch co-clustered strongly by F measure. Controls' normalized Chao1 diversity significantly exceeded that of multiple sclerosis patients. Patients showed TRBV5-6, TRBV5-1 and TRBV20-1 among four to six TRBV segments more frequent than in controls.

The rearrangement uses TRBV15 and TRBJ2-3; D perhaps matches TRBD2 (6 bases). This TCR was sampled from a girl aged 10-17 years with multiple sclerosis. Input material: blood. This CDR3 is CATSREGGGRGSTDTQYF. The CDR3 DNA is TGTGCCACCAGCAGAGAAGGCGGCGGACGGGGGAGCACAGATACGCAGTATTTT.